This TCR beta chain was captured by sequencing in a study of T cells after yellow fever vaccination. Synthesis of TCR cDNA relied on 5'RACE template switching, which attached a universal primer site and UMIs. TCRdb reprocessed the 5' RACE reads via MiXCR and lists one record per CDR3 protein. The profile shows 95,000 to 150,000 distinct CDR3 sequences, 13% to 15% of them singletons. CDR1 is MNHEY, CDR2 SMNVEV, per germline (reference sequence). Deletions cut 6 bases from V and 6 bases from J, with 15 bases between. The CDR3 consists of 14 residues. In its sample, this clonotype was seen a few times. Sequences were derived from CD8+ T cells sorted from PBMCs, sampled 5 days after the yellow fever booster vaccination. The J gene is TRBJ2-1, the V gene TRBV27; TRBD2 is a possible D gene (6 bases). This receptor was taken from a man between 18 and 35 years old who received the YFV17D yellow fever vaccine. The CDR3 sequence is CASRARAGPNEQFF. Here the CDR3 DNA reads TGTGCCAGCAGGGCCAGGGCGGGGCCCAATGAGCAGTTCTTC.